This is a list of T cell receptor beta chains from one sample in a study of blood T cell repertoires in COVID-19. Some clones are missing from TCRdb's copy, which holds only in-frame ones; the method was immunoSEQ multiplex PCR. The sample holds 250,000 to 350,000 clones, approximately 88% seen once. What was sequenced was peripheral blood. Source of these receptors: a human donor with COVID-19, enrolled during active disease. The donor label of this sample is uncertain. Both conserved end residues are part of each CDR3. Each record gives: J gene, D gene, clone size, V gene, CDR3 DNA, CDR3 protein. D genes are given only for firm matches. Expanded clones get a size class; other rows say once, few or many, or leave the size out.

j_gene: TRBJ2-3; d_gene: TRBD2; abundance: -; v_gene: TRBV7-6; CDR3nt: TGTGCCAGCAGCCTCCAGCGGGGTAGCACAGATACGCAGTATTTT; CDR3aa: CASSLQRGSTDTQYF
j_gene: TRBJ1-3; d_gene: -; abundance: -; v_gene: TRBV11-1; CDR3nt: TGTGCCAGCAGCCGGACAGCCAATGGAAACACCATATATTTT; CDR3aa: CASSRTANGNTIYF
j_gene: TRBJ1-2; d_gene: -; abundance: -; v_gene: TRBV20-1; CDR3nt: TGCAGTGCTAGTAACAGGGCCAACAACTATGGCTACACCTTC; CDR3aa: CSASNRANNYGYTF
j_gene: TRBJ2-2; d_gene: -; abundance: -; v_gene: TRBV10-3; CDR3nt: TGTGCCACCACACCGTCGAATTCGAACACCGGGGAGCTGTTTTTT; CDR3aa: CATTPSNSNTGELFF
j_gene: TRBJ1-2; d_gene: -; abundance: few; v_gene: TRBV5-6; CDR3nt: TGTGCCAGCAGCTTGGGTAGGCAGGGGCTCAAACCATCCTATGGCTACACCTTC; CDR3aa: CASSLGRQGLKPSYGYTF
j_gene: TRBJ2-5; d_gene: -; abundance: -; v_gene: TRBV29-1; CDR3nt: TGCAGCGTTGGGACCACAGGTACAGGAGAGACCCAGTACTTC; CDR3aa: CSVGTTGTGETQYF
j_gene: TRBJ2-1; d_gene: TRBD2; abundance: -; v_gene: TRBV19; CDR3nt: TGTGCCACCACGACTAGCGGGAGTCTCTACAATGAGCAGTTCTTC; CDR3aa: CATTTSGSLYNEQFF
j_gene: TRBJ1-2; d_gene: TRBD1; abundance: -; v_gene: TRBV5-4; CDR3nt: TGTGCCAGCAGGCAACAGGGGGCAGGGGGCTACACCTTC; CDR3aa: CASRQQGAGGYTF
j_gene: TRBJ2-2; d_gene: -; abundance: -; v_gene: TRBV30; CDR3nt: TGTGCCTGGAGTGTGCGGCCGACCGGGGAGCTGTTTTTT; CDR3aa: CAWSVRPTGELFF
j_gene: TRBJ2-2; d_gene: -; abundance: -; v_gene: TRBV19; CDR3nt: TGTGCCACGCTCGGGGGGCGAGGCACCGGGGAGCTGTTTTTT; CDR3aa: CATLGGRGTGELFF
j_gene: TRBJ1-1; d_gene: TRBD1; abundance: -; v_gene: TRBV7-9; CDR3nt: TGTGCCAGCAGCTGGGGCTTCGGAGGGGGCAACACTGAAGCTTTCTTT; CDR3aa: CASSWGFGGGNTEAFF
j_gene: TRBJ2-3; d_gene: -; abundance: -; v_gene: TRBV20-1; CDR3nt: TGCAGTGCTAGTACAGGGTTTGGGACAGATACGCAGTATTTT; CDR3aa: CSASTGFGTDTQYF
j_gene: TRBJ2-7; d_gene: -; abundance: -; v_gene: TRBV11-1; CDR3nt: TGTGCCAGCAGCCCCCCAGGGGCACTCTCTTACGAGCAGTACTTC; CDR3aa: CASSPPGALSYEQYF
j_gene: TRBJ1-1; d_gene: -; abundance: -; v_gene: TRBV28; CDR3nt: TGTGCCAGCAGTTCTCGTCAACTGGGCTACACTGAAGCTTTCTTT; CDR3aa: CASSSRQLGYTEAFF
j_gene: TRBJ1-1; d_gene: -; abundance: -; v_gene: TRBV7-2; CDR3nt: TGTGCCAGCAAATCGACAGCCGGGTGGGGTGAAGCTTTCTTT; CDR3aa: CASKSTAGWGEAFF
j_gene: TRBJ2-6; d_gene: -; abundance: -; v_gene: TRBV29-1; CDR3nt: TGCAGCGGTCTTGTCGGAGGGGTTGGGGCCAACGTCCTGACTTTC; CDR3aa: CSGLVGGVGANVLTF
j_gene: TRBJ2-1; d_gene: -; abundance: -; v_gene: TRBV5-6; CDR3nt: TGTGCCAGCAGCTTGATAACGGGCAGGGAACATGAGCAGTTCTTC; CDR3aa: CASSLITGREHEQFF
j_gene: TRBJ2-7; d_gene: TRBD2; abundance: -; v_gene: TRBV7-8; CDR3nt: TGTGCCAGCAGCGGTGGACTAGCGGCATACGAGCAGTACTTC; CDR3aa: CASSGGLAAYEQYF
j_gene: TRBJ2-2; d_gene: -; abundance: -; v_gene: TRBV7-2; CDR3nt: TGTGCCAGCAGCCCCAGGCCAGCCTTCAAGGGGGAGCTGTTTTTT; CDR3aa: CASSPRPAFKGELFF
j_gene: TRBJ1-4; d_gene: -; abundance: -; v_gene: TRBV28; CDR3nt: TGTGCCAGCAGCCGGTCGGGAGTAACTAATGAAAAACTGTTTTTT; CDR3aa: CASSRSGVTNEKLFF
j_gene: TRBJ2-6; d_gene: -; abundance: once; v_gene: TRBV9; CDR3nt: TGTGCCAGCGGGGCCATCCGCTCTGGGGCCAACGTCCTGACTTTC; CDR3aa: CASGAIRSGANVLTF
j_gene: TRBJ2-5; d_gene: -; abundance: -; v_gene: TRBV10-3; CDR3nt: TGTGCCATCAGTGCCTCCCGGGGGCAAGAGACCCAGTACTTC; CDR3aa: CAISASRGQETQYF
j_gene: TRBJ1-1; d_gene: TRBD1; abundance: -; v_gene: TRBV19; CDR3nt: TGTGCCAGTAGTATGGACAGGGGTAGGACTGAAGCTTTCTTT; CDR3aa: CASSMDRGRTEAFF
j_gene: TRBJ1-6; d_gene: TRBD1; abundance: -; v_gene: TRBV28; CDR3nt: TGTGCCAGCGAACGCCAGGGGGTTCCCCTCCACTTT; CDR3aa: CASERQGVPLHF
j_gene: TRBJ1-2; d_gene: TRBD1; abundance: -; v_gene: TRBV7-3; CDR3nt: TGTGCCAGCGGGACAGGGTATGGCTACACCTTC; CDR3aa: CASGTGYGYTF
j_gene: TRBJ1-1; d_gene: -; abundance: -; v_gene: TRBV6-5; CDR3nt: TGTGCCAGCAGTTCCGGATGGGCTTCGAGGAACACTGAAGCTTTCTTT; CDR3aa: CASSSGWASRNTEAFF
j_gene: TRBJ2-1; d_gene: TRBD2; abundance: once; v_gene: TRBV29-1; CDR3nt: TGCAGCGTTGGTGGGGGACTAGCGCAGTCTGAGCAGTTCTTC; CDR3aa: CSVGGGLAQSEQFF
j_gene: TRBJ2-7; d_gene: -; abundance: -; v_gene: TRBV5-1; CDR3nt: TGCGCCAGCAGCTTGGAGGCAGGGATTTCCTACGAGCAGTACTTC; CDR3aa: CASSLEAGISYEQYF
j_gene: TRBJ2-5; d_gene: TRBD2; abundance: -; v_gene: TRBV27; CDR3nt: TGTGCCAGCAGTTTCTTCGGGGGAGGGCTGCAAGAGACCCAGTACTTC; CDR3aa: CASSFFGGGLQETQYF
j_gene: TRBJ1-4; d_gene: -; abundance: -; v_gene: TRBV5-5; CDR3nt: TGTGCCAGCAGCTCAGGGCAGGGCTACGAAAAACTGTTTTTT; CDR3aa: CASSSGQGYEKLFF
j_gene: TRBJ1-3; d_gene: TRBD1; abundance: -; v_gene: TRBV11-2; CDR3nt: TGTGCCAGCAGCTTAATTGACAGGGACTCTGGAAACACCATATATTTT; CDR3aa: CASSLIDRDSGNTIYF
j_gene: TRBJ1-6; d_gene: -; abundance: -; v_gene: TRBV19; CDR3nt: TGTGCCAGTAGGATGAGGGTACCCGATTCACCCCTCCACTTT; CDR3aa: CASRMRVPDSPLHF
j_gene: TRBJ2-5; d_gene: TRBD1; abundance: -; v_gene: TRBV28; CDR3nt: TGTGCCAGCAGTTTATCCGGGACAGGTATGGAGGAGACCCAGTACTTC; CDR3aa: CASSLSGTGMEETQYF
j_gene: TRBJ1-3; d_gene: -; abundance: few; v_gene: TRBV6-6; CDR3nt: TGTGCCAGCAGTTACGGCAGGGCCGGAAACACCATATATTTT; CDR3aa: CASSYGRAGNTIYF
j_gene: TRBJ2-1; d_gene: -; abundance: -; v_gene: TRBV27; CDR3nt: TGTGCCAGCAGTTTATCCAGGGCCAGCTCCTACAATGAGCAGTTCTTC; CDR3aa: CASSLSRASSYNEQFF
j_gene: TRBJ1-1; d_gene: -; abundance: -; v_gene: TRBV5-1; CDR3nt: TGCGCCAGCAGCTTGCGTACAGCCACGGACACTGAAGCTTTCTTT; CDR3aa: CASSLRTATDTEAFF
j_gene: TRBJ1-1; d_gene: -; abundance: -; v_gene: TRBV7-3; CDR3nt: TGTGCCAGCAGCTTAACTTCCGACGGGGGGAACACTGAAGCTTTCTTT; CDR3aa: CASSLTSDGGNTEAFF
j_gene: TRBJ2-7; d_gene: TRBD1; abundance: -; v_gene: TRBV30; CDR3nt: TGTGCCTGGAGAGGGCGGGACAGGGGTTACGAGCAGTACTTC; CDR3aa: CAWRGRDRGYEQYF
j_gene: TRBJ2-1; d_gene: TRBD2; abundance: -; v_gene: TRBV7-8; CDR3nt: TGTGCCAGCAGCCCTAGCGGGAGAATTTACAATGAGCAGTTCTTC; CDR3aa: CASSPSGRIYNEQFF
j_gene: TRBJ2-3; d_gene: -; abundance: few; v_gene: TRBV25-1; CDR3nt: TGTGCCAGCAGATCAGGGGTAAGCACAGATACGCAGTATTTT; CDR3aa: CASRSGVSTDTQYF
j_gene: TRBJ2-3; d_gene: TRBD1; abundance: -; v_gene: TRBV9; CDR3nt: TGTGCCAGCAGCGTAGCCCCCCAGACAGGGGTTTTCACAGATACGCAGTATTTT; CDR3aa: CASSVAPQTGVFTDTQYF
j_gene: TRBJ2-7; d_gene: TRBD1; abundance: -; v_gene: TRBV6-1; CDR3nt: TGTGCCAGCAGTGAAGCCCTCAGGGGGCGATACGAGCAGTACTTC; CDR3aa: CASSEALRGRYEQYF
j_gene: TRBJ2-3; d_gene: -; abundance: -; v_gene: TRBV4-3; CDR3nt: TGCGCCAGCAGCCCCTCTGGACTCCCCGGCTTCGCAGATACGCAGTATTTT; CDR3aa: CASSPSGLPGFADTQYF
j_gene: TRBJ1-2; d_gene: TRBD1; abundance: -; v_gene: TRBV28; CDR3nt: TGTGCCAGCAGGAAAACATCACAGGGGGCAGGCTACACCTTC; CDR3aa: CASRKTSQGAGYTF
j_gene: TRBJ1-1; d_gene: TRBD1; abundance: -; v_gene: TRBV28; CDR3nt: TGTGCCAGCAGAAAAAGCGGACAGGCGAACACTGAAGCTTTCTTT; CDR3aa: CASRKSGQANTEAFF
j_gene: TRBJ1-5; d_gene: -; abundance: once; v_gene: TRBV12-3/TRBV12-4; CDR3nt: TGTGCCAGCAGCCGGGGGGAAGGTCAGCCCCAGCATTTT; CDR3aa: CASSRGEGQPQHF
j_gene: TRBJ1-2; d_gene: -; abundance: -; v_gene: TRBV5-6; CDR3nt: TGTGCCAGCAGCTTGGCCGGGGGTTATGGCTACACCTTC; CDR3aa: CASSLAGGYGYTF
j_gene: TRBJ1-1; d_gene: -; abundance: -; v_gene: TRBV3-1/TRBV3-2; CDR3nt: TGTGCCAGCAGCCAAATTCTGAGCACTGAAGCTTTCTTT; CDR3aa: CASSQILSTEAFF
j_gene: TRBJ2-5; d_gene: -; abundance: -; v_gene: TRBV2; CDR3nt: TGTGCCAGCAGTGTAGGGGTGGTTCAAGAGACCCAGTACTTC; CDR3aa: CASSVGVVQETQYF
j_gene: TRBJ1-1; d_gene: -; abundance: -; v_gene: TRBV29-1; CDR3nt: TGCAGCGTTTCCGGTGCGGCTGAAGCTTTCTTT; CDR3aa: CSVSGAAEAFF